This T cell receptor (beta chain) was captured in a study of T-cell memory formation after mild COVID-19. Regarding the study as a whole: CD4/CD8 balance held among clones contracting day 15 to 85, and later expanders leaned CD4+. Those CD4+ clones that contracted were mainly in CM and EM (CD8+ ones in EMRA). Pre-infection memory showed some responding clones, and this suggested that cross-reactive memory joined.

Sample barcodes and UMIs were carried by the TCR alpha and TCR beta cDNA libraries that 5'RACE generated with constant-segment primers. TCRdb processed the 5' RACE reads anew with MiXCR; each CDR3 protein has one entry. The sample contains about 160,000 distinct CDR3 sequences, roughly 28% of which appear only once. V was shortened by 2 bases and J by 6 bases, with 10 bases between the two germline ends. Germline loops: CDR1 MNHEY, CDR2 SVGEGT. This CDR3 has 14 amino acids. As concerns this clonotype: No antigen is known for it.

This receptor was identified in an adult woman who had mild COVID-19 (a few samples of this study predate the infection). Cell type and time point are not known. The chain recombines TRBV6-2 or TRBV6-3 with TRBJ2-2, with D possibly matching TRBD2 (5 bases). Sequenced input: PBMCs or a T cell subset sorted from them (not recorded which). CDR3: CASSYAAGSGELFF. DNA of the CDR3: TGTGCCAGCAGTTACGCCGCGGGCTCCGGGGAGCTGTTTTTT.